This T cell receptor (beta chain) was retrieved from a study of T cells in Graves' hyperthyroidism and ophthalmopathy. The TCR beta CDR3 regions underwent amplification using RNA transcripts as the source. HTBI primers drove first-round RT-PCR of the TCR CDR3. Via MiXCR, TCRdb re-called the multiplex PCR reads, giving one row per CDR3 protein. The data show 300,000 to 350,000 distinct CDR3 sequences, approximately 18% seen once. The specimen sequenced was blood. The TCR was taken from a woman aged 45-65 years with Graves' hyperthyroidism.

This chain's CDR3 is CASSLVLQGKDTQYF. CDR3 bases: TGTGCCAGCAGCTTAGTACTCCAGGGAAAAGATACGCAGTATTTT. The chain combines TRBV7-9 with TRBJ2-3; a possible D gene is TRBD1 (5 bases). Trimming cost V 1 base and J 5 bases, with 13 bases left between them. The length of the CDR3 is 15 residues. The germline V gene has CDR1 SEHNR and CDR2 FQNEAQ (reference sequence).